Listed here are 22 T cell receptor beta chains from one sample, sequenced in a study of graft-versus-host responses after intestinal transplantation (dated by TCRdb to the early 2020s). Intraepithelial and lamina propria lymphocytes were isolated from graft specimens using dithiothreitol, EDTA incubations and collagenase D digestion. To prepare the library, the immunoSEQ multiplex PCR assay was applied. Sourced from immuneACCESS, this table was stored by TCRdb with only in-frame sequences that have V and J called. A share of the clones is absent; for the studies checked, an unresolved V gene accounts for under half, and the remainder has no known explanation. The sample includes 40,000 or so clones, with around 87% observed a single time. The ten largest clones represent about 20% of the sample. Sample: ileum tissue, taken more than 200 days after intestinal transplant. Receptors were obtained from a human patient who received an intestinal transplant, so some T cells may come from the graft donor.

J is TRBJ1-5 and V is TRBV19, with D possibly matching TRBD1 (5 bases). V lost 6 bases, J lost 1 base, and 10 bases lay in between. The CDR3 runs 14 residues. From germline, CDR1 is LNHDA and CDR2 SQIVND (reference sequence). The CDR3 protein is CASSQGGSNQPQHF. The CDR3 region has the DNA TGTGCCAGTAGCCAGGGAGGGAGCAATCAGCCCCAGCATTTT. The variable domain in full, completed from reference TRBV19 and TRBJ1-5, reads DGGITQSPKYLFRKEGQNVTLSCEQNLNHDAMYWYRQDPGQGLRLIYYSQIVNDFQKGDIAEGYSVSREKKESFPLTVTSAQKNPTAFYLCASSQGGSNQPQHFGDGTRLSIL.

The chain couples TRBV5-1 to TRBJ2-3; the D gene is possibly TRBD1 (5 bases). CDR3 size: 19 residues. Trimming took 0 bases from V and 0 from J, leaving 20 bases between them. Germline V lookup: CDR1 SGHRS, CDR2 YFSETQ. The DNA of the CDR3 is TGCGCCAGCAGCTTGGGCAGGGTGGGAACTTACTCTAGCACAGATACGCAGTATTTT. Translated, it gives CASSLGRVGTYSSTDTQYF.

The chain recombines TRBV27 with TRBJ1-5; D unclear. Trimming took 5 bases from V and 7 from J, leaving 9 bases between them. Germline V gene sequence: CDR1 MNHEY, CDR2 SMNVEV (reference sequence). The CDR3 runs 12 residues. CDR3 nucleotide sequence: TGTGCCAGCAGTCTCGTGGGGCAGCCCCAGCATTTT. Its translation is CASSLVGQPQHF.

The CDR3 DNA reads as TGCGCCAGCAGCCAGGGACTAGCCTCGAGGGAGACCCAGTACTTC. Protein product: CASSQGLASRETQYF. The V gene is TRBV4-1, the J gene TRBJ2-5; 9 bases are a match to TRBD2. V trimming: 3 bases; J trimming: 5 bases; junction bases outside the gene matches: 7. Germline lookup yields CDR1 MGHRA and CDR2 YSYEKL. The CDR3 consists of 15 residues.

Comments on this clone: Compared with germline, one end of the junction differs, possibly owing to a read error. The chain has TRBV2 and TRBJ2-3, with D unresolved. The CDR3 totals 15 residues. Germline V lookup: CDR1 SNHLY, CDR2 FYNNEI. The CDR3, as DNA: TGTGCCAGCAGTGAGCTAGGAATGTCCACAGATACGCAGTGTTTT. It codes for CASSELGMSTDTQCF.

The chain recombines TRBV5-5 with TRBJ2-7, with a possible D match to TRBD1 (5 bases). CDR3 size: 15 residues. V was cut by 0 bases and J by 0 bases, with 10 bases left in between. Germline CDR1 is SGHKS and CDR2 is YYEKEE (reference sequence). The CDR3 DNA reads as TGTGCCAGCAGCTTGGAAGGGGCCCCCTCCTACGAGCAGTACTTC. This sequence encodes CASSLEGAPSYEQYF. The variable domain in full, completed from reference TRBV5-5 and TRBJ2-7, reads DAGVTQSPTHLIKTRGQQVTLRCSPISGHKSVSWYQQVLGQGPQFIFQYYEKEERGRGNFPDRFSARQFPNYSSELNVNALLLGDSALYLCASSLEGAPSYEQYFGPGTRLTVT.

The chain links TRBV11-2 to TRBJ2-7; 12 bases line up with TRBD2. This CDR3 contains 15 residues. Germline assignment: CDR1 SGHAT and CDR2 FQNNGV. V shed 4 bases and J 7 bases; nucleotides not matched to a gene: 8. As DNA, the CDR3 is TGTGCCAGCAGCTCGACTAGCGGGAGACGGGGGGAGCAGTACTTC. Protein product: CASSSTSGRRGEQYF.

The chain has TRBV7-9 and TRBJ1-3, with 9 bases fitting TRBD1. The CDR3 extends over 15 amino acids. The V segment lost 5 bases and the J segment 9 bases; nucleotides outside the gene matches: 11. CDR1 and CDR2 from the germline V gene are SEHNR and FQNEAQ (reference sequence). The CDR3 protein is CASSQPGTGKITIYF. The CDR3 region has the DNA TGTGCCAGCAGCCAACCCGGGACAGGGAAAATCACCATATATTTT.

In DNA form, the CDR3 reads TGCGCCAGCAGCGTAAATCCGGGACTAGCGGGATTTAATGAGCAGTTCTTC. Amino acid sequence: CASSVNPGLAGFNEQFF. The chain uses TRBV5-1 and TRBJ2-1, with 13 positions matching TRBD2. CDR1 and CDR2 from the germline V gene are SGHRS and YFSETQ. CDR3 length: 17 residues. Trimming removed 4 bases from V and 7 bases from J; junction bases left unmatched: 11. Looking up the rest from reference TRBV5-1 and TRBJ2-1 gives the full variable domain: KAGVTQTPRYLIKTRGQQVTLSCSPISGHRSVSWYQQTPGQGLQFLFEYFSETQRNKGNFPGRFSGRQFSNSRSEMNVSTLELGDSALYLCASSVNPGLAGFNEQFFGPGTRLTVL.

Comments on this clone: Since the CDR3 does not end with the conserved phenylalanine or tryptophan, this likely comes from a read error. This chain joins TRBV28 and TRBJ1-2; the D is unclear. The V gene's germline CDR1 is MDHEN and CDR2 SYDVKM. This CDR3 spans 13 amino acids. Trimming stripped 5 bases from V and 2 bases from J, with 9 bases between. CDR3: CASSLDWNYGYTL. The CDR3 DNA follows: TGTGCCAGCAGTCTGGACTGGAACTATGGCTACACCCTC.

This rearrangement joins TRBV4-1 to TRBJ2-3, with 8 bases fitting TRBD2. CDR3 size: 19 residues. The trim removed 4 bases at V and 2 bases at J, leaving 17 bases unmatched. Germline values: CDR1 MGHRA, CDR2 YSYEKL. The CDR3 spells CASSPHLPPRREATDTQYF. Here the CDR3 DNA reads TGCGCCAGCAGCCCTCACCTACCACCGCGGCGGGAGGCCACAGATACGCAGTATTTT.

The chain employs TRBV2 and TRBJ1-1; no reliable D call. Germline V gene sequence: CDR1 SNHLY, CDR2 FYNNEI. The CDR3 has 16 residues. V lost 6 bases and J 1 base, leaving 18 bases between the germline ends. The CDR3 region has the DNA TGTGCCAGCAGATCGCAGGCTAATACTAAGAACACTGAAGCTTTCTTT. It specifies CASRSQANTKNTEAFF. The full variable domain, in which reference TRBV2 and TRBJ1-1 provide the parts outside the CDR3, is EPEVTQTPSHQVTQMGQEVILRCVPISNHLYFYWYRQILGQKVEFLVSFYNNEISEKSEIFDDQFSVERPDGSNFTLKIRSTKLEDSAMYFCASRSQANTKNTEAFFGQGTRLTVV.

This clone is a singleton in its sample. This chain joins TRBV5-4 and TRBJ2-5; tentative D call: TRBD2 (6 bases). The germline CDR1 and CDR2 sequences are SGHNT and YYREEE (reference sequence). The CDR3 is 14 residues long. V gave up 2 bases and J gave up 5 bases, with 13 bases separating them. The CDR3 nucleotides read TGTGCCAGCAGCTTTGCGGGATCGGAGGAGACCCAGTACTTC. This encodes CASSFAGSEETQYF.

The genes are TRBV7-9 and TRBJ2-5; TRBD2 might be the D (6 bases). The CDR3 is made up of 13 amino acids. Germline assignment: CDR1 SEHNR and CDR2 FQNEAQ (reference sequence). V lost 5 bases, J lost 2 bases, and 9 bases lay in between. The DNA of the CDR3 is TGTGCCAGCAGCAGGGGACTGCAAGAGACCCAGTACTTC. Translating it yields CASSRGLQETQYF.

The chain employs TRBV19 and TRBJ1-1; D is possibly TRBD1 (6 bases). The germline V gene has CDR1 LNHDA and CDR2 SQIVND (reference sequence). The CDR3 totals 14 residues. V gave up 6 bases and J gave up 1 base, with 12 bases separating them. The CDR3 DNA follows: TGTGCCAGTAGGTTCAGGGGACCGAACACTGAAGCTTTCTTT. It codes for CASRFRGPNTEAFF.

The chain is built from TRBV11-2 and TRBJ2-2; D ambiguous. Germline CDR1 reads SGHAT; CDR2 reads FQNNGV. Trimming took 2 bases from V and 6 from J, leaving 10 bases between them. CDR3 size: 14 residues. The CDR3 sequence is CASSLWGSPGELFF. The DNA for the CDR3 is TGTGCCAGCAGCTTATGGGGTTCACCCGGGGAGCTGTTTTTT.

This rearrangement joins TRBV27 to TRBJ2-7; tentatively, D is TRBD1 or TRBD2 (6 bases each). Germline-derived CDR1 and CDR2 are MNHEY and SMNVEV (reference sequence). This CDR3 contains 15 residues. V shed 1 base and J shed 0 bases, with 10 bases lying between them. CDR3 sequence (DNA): TGTGCCAGCAGTTTATGGGGGGCCCCCTCCTACGAGCAGTACTTC. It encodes CASSLWGAPSYEQYF.

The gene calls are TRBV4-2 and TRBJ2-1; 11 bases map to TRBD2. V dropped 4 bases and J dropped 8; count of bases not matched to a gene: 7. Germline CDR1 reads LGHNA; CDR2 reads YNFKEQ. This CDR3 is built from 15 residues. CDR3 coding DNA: TGTGCCAGCAGCCTCTTAGCGGGGGGGCCGGATGAGCAGTTCTTC. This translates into CASSLLAGGPDEQFF.

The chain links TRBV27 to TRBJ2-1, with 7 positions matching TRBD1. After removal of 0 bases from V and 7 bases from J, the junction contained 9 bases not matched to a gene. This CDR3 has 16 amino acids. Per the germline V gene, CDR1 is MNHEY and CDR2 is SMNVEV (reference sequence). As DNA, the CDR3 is TGTGCCAGCAGTTTATCGACAGGGCCCCCTTATAATGAGCAGTTCTTC. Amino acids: CASSLSTGPPYNEQFF.

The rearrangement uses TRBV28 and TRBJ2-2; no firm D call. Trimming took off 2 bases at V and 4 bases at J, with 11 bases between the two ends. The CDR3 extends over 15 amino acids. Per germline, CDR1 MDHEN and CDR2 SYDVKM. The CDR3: CASSLDEPFTGELFF. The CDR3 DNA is TGTGCCAGCAGTTTAGATGAACCTTTCACCGGGGAGCTGTTTTTT.

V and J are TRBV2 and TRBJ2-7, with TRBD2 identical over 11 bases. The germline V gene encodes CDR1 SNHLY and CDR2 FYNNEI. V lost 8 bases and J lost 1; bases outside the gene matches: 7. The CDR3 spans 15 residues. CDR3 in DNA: TGTGCCAGCGGACCAACTAGCGGGGGATCCTACGAGCAGTACTTC. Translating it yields CASGPTSGGSYEQYF.

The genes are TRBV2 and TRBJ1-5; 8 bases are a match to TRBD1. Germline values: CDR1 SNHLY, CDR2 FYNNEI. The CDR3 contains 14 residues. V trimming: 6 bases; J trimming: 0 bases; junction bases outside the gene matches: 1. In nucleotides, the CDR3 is TGTGCCAGCAGACAGGGGGTTAGCAATCAGCCCCAGCATTTT. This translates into CASRQGVSNQPQHF.